Below are 15 T cell receptor beta chains sequenced from a single sample in a study of T cell repertoires in cytomegalovirus infection. MiXCR, run by TCRdb on the reads, gives a single entry per CDR3 protein. The sample lists more than 300,000 distinct CDR3 sequences, approximately 35% occurring once. The antigens of these receptors remain unknown. The sample here was cultured PBMCs, taken from culture after CMV antigen stimulation. The source of these receptors is a human donor in good health (CMV status not recorded). Some clones in this sample may be carry-over from other donors' samples.

This clonotype was counted once. The chain uses TRBV25-1 and TRBJ1-1; D is undetermined. The germline V gene has CDR1 MGHDK and CDR2 SYGVNS. CDR3 length equals 14 residues. The V and J ends lost 3 bases and 1 base respectively, with 9 bases between them. CDR3 DNA: TGTGCCAGCAGTGACTTTGGGAGGAACACTGAAGCTTTCTTT. Its translation is CASSDFGRNTEAFF.

This clonotype has ten or more counts. The chain couples TRBV6-5 to TRBJ2-1; TRBD2 matches 10 bases. J lost 0 bases, V lost 6 bases, and 2 bases had no gene match. Germline loops: CDR1 MNHEY, CDR2 SVGAGI. This CDR3 is 15 amino acids long. The CDR3 nucleotides read TGTGCCAGCAGAGCTAGCGGGAGCTCCTACAATGAGCAGTTCTTC. Translating gives CASRASGSSYNEQFF.

The chain carries TRBV4-3 and TRBJ2-1; 10 positions agree with TRBD2. Germline-derived CDR1 and CDR2 are LGHNA and YSLEER. The ends lost 1 base at V and 3 bases at J; junction bases unmatched: 3. The CDR3 contains 16 residues. CDR3 nucleotides: TGCGCCAGCAGCCAAGCTCGGACTAGCGGCTACAATGAGCAGTTCTTC. Translating it yields CASSQARTSGYNEQFF.

In this sample, this clonotype turned up a few times. This chain joins TRBV12-3 or TRBV12-4 and TRBJ2-7; TRBD1 matches 7 bases. The ends lost 4 bases at V and 2 bases at J; junction bases unmatched: 8. The CDR3 is made up of 15 amino acids. This chain's CDR3 is CASSSKIQGAYEQYF. As DNA, the CDR3 is TGTGCCAGCAGTTCTAAAATCCAGGGGGCCTACGAGCAGTACTTC.

The V call is TRBV4-1, the J call TRBJ2-5; tentative D call: TRBD2 (6 bases). V was shortened by 2 bases and J by 5 bases, with 15 bases between the two germline ends. There are 15 residues in the CDR3. Germline V gene data show CDR1 as MGHRA and CDR2 as YSYEKL. In DNA form, the CDR3 reads TGCGCCAGCAGCCAATCTCGGACTACGGTGGAGACCCAGTACTTC. It specifies CASSQSRTTVETQYF.

This clonotype was observed many times. The CDR3 coding sequence is TGTGCCAGCAAGCTAGCGTTCCAAGAGACCCAGTACTTC. This gives the protein CASKLAFQETQYF. The chain carries TRBV7-2 and TRBJ2-5; tentative D call: TRBD2 (6 bases). The germline gives CDR1 SGHTA, CDR2 FQGNSA. CDR3 length: 13 amino acids. V was shortened by 7 bases and J by 1 base, with 10 bases between the two germline ends.

The V and J genes are TRBV7-9 and TRBJ1-3, with D uncertain. CDR3 size: 14 residues. V shed 1 base and J shed 2 bases, with 6 bases lying between them. CDR1 is SEHNR, CDR2 FQNEAQ, per germline (reference sequence). The CDR3 DNA reads as TGTGCCAGCAGCTTAGACAGCGCTGGAAACACCATATATTTT. Amino acid sequence: CASSLDSAGNTIYF.

The sample holds many counts of this clonotype. The chain carries TRBV11-3 and TRBJ2-1, with 10 nucleotides matching TRBD2. CDR1 is SGHNT, CDR2 YENEEA, per germline. This CDR3 has 14 amino acids. Trimming took 1 base from V and 9 from J; bases not matched to a gene: 3. CDR3 nucleotides: TGTGCCAGCAGCTTAGTAGCGGGAGGAACTGAGCAGTTCTTC. Translated: CASSLVAGGTEQFF.

This clonotype was recorded a few times. The chain couples TRBV12-3 or TRBV12-4 to TRBJ2-2; no clear D. This CDR3 contains 14 residues. Trimming took off 5 bases at V and 6 bases at J, with 13 bases between the two ends. This CDR3 is CASSPSGIPGELFF. The CDR3 DNA sequence: TGTGCCAGCAGTCCCTCTGGAATTCCCGGGGAGCTGTTTTTT.

In this sample, this clonotype turned up a few times. The chain is built from TRBV19 and TRBJ2-3, with 10 positions matching TRBD1. The CDR3 consists of 15 residues. Germline trimming cut 2 bases from V and 3 bases from J; bases unmatched to any gene: 2. The V gene's germline CDR1 is LNHDA and CDR2 SQIVND (reference sequence). CDR3: CASSIRTGGTDTQYF. The CDR3, as DNA: TGTGCCAGTAGTATACGGACAGGGGGTACAGATACGCAGTATTTT.

This clonotype was recorded at least ten times. V gene TRBV7-2 combines with J gene TRBJ2-1, with D perhaps matching TRBD2 (6 bases). The CDR3 runs 16 residues. Trimming left V 5 bases short and J 2 bases short, with 16 bases between. Germline V gene data show CDR1 as SGHTA and CDR2 as FQGNSA. For the CDR3, the DNA is TGTGCCAGCAGCCCCCGCCTAGCGACCGCCTACAATGAGCAGTTCTTC. As protein: CASSPRLATAYNEQFF.

This clonotype occurred a few times. This chain connects TRBV7-2 to TRBJ2-7; 10 bases are a match to TRBD2. Losses at the gene ends were 3 bases for V and 5 bases for J; bases not matched to a gene: 1. Germline loops: CDR1 SGHTA, CDR2 FQGNSA. The CDR3 contains 13 residues. This CDR3 reads CASSFGLADEQYV. The CDR3 DNA is TGTGCCAGCAGCTTCGGACTAGCGGACGAGCAGTACGTC.

The chain employs TRBV12-3 or TRBV12-4 and TRBJ2-5, with D perhaps matching TRBD1 or TRBD2 (5 bases each). This CDR3 is built from 14 residues. The V gene lost 6 bases and the J gene lost 1 base, with 12 bases spanning the gap. The CDR3 DNA reads as TGTGCCAGCAGCCCTCGTGGGACCCAAGAGACCCAGTACTTC. The encoded protein is CASSPRGTQETQYF.

This clonotype was seen more than once but under ten times. The chain couples TRBV7-8 to TRBJ2-1; 10 nucleotides agree with TRBD2. This CDR3 has 14 amino acids. Trimming took 6 bases from V and 6 from J; bases not matched to a gene: 5. CDR1 SGHVS and CDR2 FQNEAQ come from the germline V gene. The chain's CDR3 is CASRGAGGFNEQFF. CDR3 nucleotides: TGTGCCAGCAGAGGAGCGGGAGGGTTCAATGAGCAGTTCTTC.

The chain recombines TRBV29-1 with TRBJ1-1; D is ambiguous. Germline V lookup: CDR1 SQVTM, CDR2 ANQGSEA. CDR3 length: 13 residues. The ends were cut back, 8 bases at V and 1 base at J, with 14 bases in the middle. CDR3 amino acids: CSFSIWGNTEAFF. The CDR3 bases are TGCAGCTTTAGTATTTGGGGGAACACTGAAGCTTTCTTT.